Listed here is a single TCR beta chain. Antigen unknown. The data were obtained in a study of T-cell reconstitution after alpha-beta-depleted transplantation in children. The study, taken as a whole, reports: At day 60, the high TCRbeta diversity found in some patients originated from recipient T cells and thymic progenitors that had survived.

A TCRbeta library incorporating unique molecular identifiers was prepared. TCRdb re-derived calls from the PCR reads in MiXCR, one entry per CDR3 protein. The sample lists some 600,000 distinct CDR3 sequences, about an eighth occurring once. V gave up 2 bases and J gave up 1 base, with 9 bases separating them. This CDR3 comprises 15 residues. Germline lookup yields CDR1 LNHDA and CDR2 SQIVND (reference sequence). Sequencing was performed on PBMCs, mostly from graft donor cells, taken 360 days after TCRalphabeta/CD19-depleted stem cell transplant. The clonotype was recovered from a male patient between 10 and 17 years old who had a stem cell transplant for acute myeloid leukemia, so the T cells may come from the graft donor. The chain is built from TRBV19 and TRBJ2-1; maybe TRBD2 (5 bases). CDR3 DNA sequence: TGTGCCAGTAGTATACTAGCCCCATCCTACAATGAGCAGTTCTTC. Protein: CASSILAPSYNEQFF. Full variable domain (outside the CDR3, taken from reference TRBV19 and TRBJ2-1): DGGITQSPKYLFRKEGQNVTLSCEQNLNHDAMYWYRQDPGQGLRLIYYSQIVNDFQKGDIAEGYSVSREKKESFPLTVTSAQKNPTAFYLCASSILAPSYNEQFFGPGTRLTVL.